The 20 T cell receptor beta chains below come from one sample, sequenced in a study of CD8 T cells in ankylosing spondylitis. These receptors are not linked to any known antigen. TCRdb reanalysed the 5' RACE reads using MiXCR and keeps one entry per CDR3 protein. The sample gives fewer than 450,000 distinct CDR3 sequences, 17% of which show up once; just over 1% is in the top ten. Study conclusions and caveats: A motif in TCR beta, a set of eight highly homologous variants, appeared characteristic of ankylosing spondylitis blood.

Sequencing was performed on blood, either unsorted or a sorted T cell fraction (not recorded which). The origin of the receptors is a male donor with ankylosing spondylitis.

The chain recombines TRBV10-3 with TRBJ1-1; 10 positions agree with TRBD1. CDR1 and CDR2 from the germline V gene are ENHRY and SYGVKD. The CDR3 runs 16 residues. V lost 6 bases, J lost 0 bases, and 7 bases stayed unmatched. This CDR3 reads CAIRDWGQGMNTEAFF. CDR3 nucleotides: TGTGCCATCAGGGATTGGGGACAGGGGATGAACACTGAAGCTTTCTTT.

This sequence joins TRBV7-2 and TRBJ2-1; TRBD1 agrees at 7 bases. Germline V CDR1 and CDR2: SGHTA, FQGNSA. There are 14 residues in the CDR3. The J segment lost 7 bases and the V segment lost 6 bases, leaving 9 bases of the junction unmatched. The CDR3 bases are TGTGCCAGCAGACCCTTATCACAGGGGAATGAGCAGTTCTTC. Its protein is CASRPLSQGNEQFF.

V and J are TRBV6-2 or TRBV6-3 and TRBJ1-4; the D gene is possibly TRBD1 (6 bases). CDR3 length: 15 amino acids. The germline V and J ends were trimmed by 5 bases and 4 bases, with 14 bases remaining between them. Germline assignment: CDR1 MNHEY and CDR2 SVGEGT. The CDR3 sequence: CASSLSGQRNEKLFF. DNA for the CDR3: TGTGCCAGCAGTCTATCGGGACAACGTAATGAAAAACTGTTTTTT.

In this sample, this clonotype turned up a few times. The chain has TRBV2 and TRBJ2-2; 10 bases are shared with TRBD1. Losses at the gene ends were 7 bases for V and 7 bases for J; bases not matched to a gene: 9. The germline V gene encodes CDR1 SNHLY and CDR2 FYNNEI. The CDR3 runs to 15 residues. As DNA, the CDR3 is TGTGCCAGCACCCCCGGGACAGGGGCCCTCGGGGAGCTGTTTTTT. It translates to CASTPGTGALGELFF.

This chain connects TRBV19 to TRBJ1-5, with D maybe TRBD1 (6 bases). The V and J ends lost 2 bases and 4 bases respectively, with 15 bases between them. Germline CDR1 and CDR2: LNHDA and SQIVND (reference sequence). The CDR3 consists of 16 residues. CDR3 bases: TGTGCCAGTAGTATAACAGGGAGTGGACGAAATCAGCCCCAGCATTTT. Translation gives CASSITGSGRNQPQHF.

This chain links TRBV7-9 with TRBJ1-5; D not resolved. V lost 5 bases, J lost 2 bases, and 10 bases lay in between. The CDR3 has 14 residues. The germline gives CDR1 SEHNR, CDR2 FQNEAQ (reference sequence). The CDR3 DNA is TGTGCCAGCAGCATCGACTCCGGCAATCAGCCCCAGCATTTT. This encodes CASSIDSGNQPQHF.

The V call is TRBV2, the J call TRBJ1-3; unclear D gene. Trimming removed 4 bases at V and 4 bases at J, with 11 bases between. Per the germline V gene, CDR1 is SNHLY and CDR2 is FYNNEI. The CDR3 is 14 amino acids. This CDR3 reads CASSALQSGNTIYF. CDR3 DNA: TGTGCCAGCAGTGCTCTGCAATCGGGAAACACCATATATTTT.

The V and J genes are TRBV14 and TRBJ2-1; 8 bases match TRBD2. Germline-derived CDR1 and CDR2 are SGHDN and FVKESK. The CDR3 spans 15 residues. V shed 4 bases, J shed 10 bases, and the junction held 12 bases outside the gene matches. The chain's CDR3 is CASSPLGAGEAEQFF. Written as DNA, the CDR3 is TGTGCCAGCAGCCCCCTTGGAGCGGGGGAGGCGGAGCAGTTCTTC.

The J gene is TRBJ2-1, the V gene TRBV5-5, with 7 nucleotides matching TRBD1. There are 12 residues in the CDR3. J lost 9 bases, V lost 4 bases, and 4 bases had no gene match. CDR1 is SGHKS, CDR2 YYEKEE, per germline (reference sequence). This CDR3 reads CASSRGQSEQFF. CDR3 bases: TGTGCCAGCAGCAGGGGGCAGAGTGAGCAGTTCTTC.

This clonotype was detected only a few times. This sequence joins TRBV15 and TRBJ2-7; D possibly corresponds to TRBD1 (5 bases). CDR3 length equals 15 residues. V dropped 5 bases and J dropped 4 bases, with 18 bases sitting between them. Per germline, CDR1 LNHNV and CDR2 YYDKDF (reference sequence). CDR3 sequence (DNA): TGTGCCACCAGCGCGAAGTCGTCAGGGAAGTACGAGCAGTACTTC. Translating it yields CATSAKSSGKYEQYF.

This clonotype occurred a few times. The chain carries TRBV29-1 and TRBJ2-7; TRBD2 matches 8 bases. This CDR3 contains 13 residues. Germline V gene sequence: CDR1 SQVTM, CDR2 ANQGSEA. After removal of 6 bases from V and 7 bases from J, the junction contained 11 bases not matched to a gene. This CDR3 reads CSVPSESGGEQYF. The CDR3 coding sequence is TGCAGCGTCCCCTCGGAGAGCGGGGGAGAGCAGTACTTC.

The V and J genes are TRBV18 and TRBJ2-4; D remains unclear. This CDR3 is built from 13 residues. The germline gives CDR1 KGHSH, CDR2 LQKENI. The V end was cut by 0 bases, the J end by 5 bases, with 5 bases between. The CDR3 DNA follows: TGTGCCAGCTCACCACCGGCTCAAAACATTCAGTACTTC. Translating it yields CASSPPAQNIQYF.

This clonotype was seen only a few times. The chain recombines TRBV5-1 with TRBJ2-1, with TRBD2 matching over 8 bases. V lost 3 bases and J lost 0; bases outside the gene matches: 2. In germline, CDR1 is SGHRS, CDR2 YFSETQ. This CDR3 region has 15 residues. For the CDR3, the DNA is TGCGCCAGCAGCTCGGGGGGGGTCTCCTACAATGAGCAGTTCTTC. Encoded protein: CASSSGGVSYNEQFF.

This clonotype appeared many times. The CDR3 coding sequence is TGCAGCGTCGTGAGGTATGCGGCCACTGAAGCTTTCTTT. Translation gives CSVVRYAATEAFF. The rearrangement joins TRBV29-1 to TRBJ1-1; no firm D call. This CDR3 comprises 13 residues. Germline CDR1 SQVTM, CDR2 ANQGSEA. V was pared by 6 bases and J by 4 bases, with 15 bases between.

There are many counts of this clonotype. The chain employs TRBV5-1 and TRBJ2-1; 8 nucleotides align to TRBD1. The germline V gene encodes CDR1 SGHRS and CDR2 YFSETQ. With 0 bases clipped from V and 6 bases from J, the junction kept 2 bases outside the gene matches. The CDR3 has 14 residues. CDR3 sequence (DNA): TGCGCCAGCAGCTTGGAAGGGACAGGCAATGAGCAGTTCTTC. This encodes CASSLEGTGNEQFF.

This clonotype occurred many times. DNA of the CDR3: TGTGCCAGCTCACCAGGTAGAAGCCCTAACGTCCTGACTTTC. Translating gives CASSPGRSPNVLTF. The chain has TRBV18 and TRBJ2-6; D not resolved. Looked up from germline, CDR1 is KGHSH and CDR2 is LQKENI. This CDR3 region has 14 residues. V shed 2 bases and J shed 10 bases, with 12 bases lying between them. Full variable domain (rest looked up from reference TRBV18 and TRBJ2-6): NAGVMQNPRHLVRRRGQEARLRCSPMKGHSHVYWYRQLPEEGLKFMVYLQKENIIDESGMPKERFSAEFPKEGPSILRIQQVVRGDSAAYFCASSPGRSPNVLTFGAGSRLTVL.

The table lists this clonotype with many counts. The J gene is TRBJ1-2, the V gene TRBV20-1; D is possibly TRBD1 (5 bases). V gave up 6 bases and J gave up 6 bases, with 14 bases separating them. The CDR3 consists of 12 residues. The germline V gene has CDR1 DFQATT and CDR2 SNEGSKA (reference sequence). DNA of the CDR3: TGCAGTGCACCGGGGCAGGGTAATGGCTACACCTTC. This gives the protein CSAPGQGNGYTF.

The chain employs TRBV29-1 and TRBJ2-7, with TRBD2 matching over 13 bases. The CDR3 consists of 16 residues. Germline V CDR1 and CDR2: SQVTM, ANQGSEA. After removal of 5 bases from V and 2 bases from J, the junction contained 9 bases not matched to a gene. Here the CDR3 reads CSVYGTSGDSTYEQYF. The DNA of the CDR3 is TGCAGCGTTTACGGGACTAGCGGGGATTCTACCTACGAGCAGTACTTC.

The chain employs TRBV11-2 and TRBJ2-3; 7 nucleotides line up with TRBD2. J lost 4 bases, V lost 3 bases, and 4 bases had no gene match. Per germline, CDR1 SGHAT and CDR2 FQNNGV. The CDR3 contains 14 residues. The CDR3 loop reads CASSLGRGPDTQYF. In DNA, the CDR3 is TGTGCCAGCAGCTTGGGGAGGGGCCCAGATACGCAGTATTTT. Using reference TRBV11-2 and TRBJ2-3 for the parts outside the CDR3, the full variable domain is EAGVAQSPRYKIIEKRQSVAFWCNPISGHATLYWYQQILGQGPKLLIQFQNNGVVDDSQLPKDRFSAERLKGVDSTLKIQPAKLEDSAVYLCASSLGRGPDTQYFGPGTRLTVL.

J is TRBJ2-2 and V is TRBV20-1; tentatively, D is TRBD1 or TRBD2 (5 bases each). Per germline, CDR1 DFQATT and CDR2 SNEGSKA (reference sequence). The CDR3 runs to 14 residues. The ends were cut back, 5 bases at V and 4 bases at J, with 14 bases in the middle. CDR3 residues: CSAVGESGTGELFF. The CDR3 DNA reads as TGCAGTGCTGTGGGGGAGAGTGGCACCGGGGAGCTGTTTTTT.